This T cell receptor (beta chain) appears in the sequencing data of a study of a mutant IDH1 vaccine in newly diagnosed glioma. Looking at the study overall: During weeks 1, 3, 5, 7, 11, 15, 19 and 23, patients received eight vaccinations. Vaccines were first given 4-6 weeks after radiotherapy alone, or with temozolomide cycles.

CDR1 and CDR2 from the germline V gene are MGHRA and YSYEKL. CDR3 length: 12 amino acids. About this clone itself: The antigen is undetermined. A read error may account for a junction end that differs from germline.

Clones were sequenced by immunoSEQ multiplex PCR, and TCRdb holds only the in-frame ones, with some missing. The sample has 50,000 to 65,000 clones, about 91% seen once. Noted time point: week 11, during vaccination. Each dose delivered 300 ug of mutant IDH1 20-mer peptide subcutaneously with imiquimod. New astrocytomas of WHO grade 3 or 4 that were IDH1-mutant and ATRX-lost were found in the donors. This sequence was found in a man over 45 with glioma. V gene TRBV4-1 combines with J gene TRBJ2-5, with TRBD2 matching 12 bases. The sample here was PBMCs, taken from a glioma patient whose treatment included an IDH1 peptide vaccine. Written as DNA, the CDR3 is TGCGCCAGCAGCGGAGGACTAGCGGGGCTTAACTTC. Residues: CASSGGLAGLNF.